A selection of T cell receptor beta chains follows, all from one sample in a study of T cell responses to AZD1222 COVID-19 vaccine. Assay: immunoSEQ multiplex PCR; the TCRdb copy retains only in-frame clones and omits some. This sample yields some 97,000 clones, of which 85% to 90% are seen a single time; roughly 15% belongs to the top ten. The sample consisted of peripheral blood, taken on day 0 of AZD1222 vaccination. These receptors came from an adult in good health. The CDR3 runs from the conserved cysteine through the conserved F or W. D genes are given only for firm matches. Where a row states a size, it is once, few, many or the class of an expanded clone; other rows omit it.

J,V,size,length,D,DNA,CDR3
TRBJ2-7,TRBV6-6,once,14,-,TGTGCCAGCAGTTGGGCCCGGACAGATTACGAGCAGTACTTC,CASSWARTDYEQYF
TRBJ1-5,TRBV7-7,-,13,-,TGTGCCAGCAGCGTCGGGGTAAATCAGCCCCAGCATTTT,CASSVGVNQPQHF
TRBJ1-5,TRBV7-2,-,16,TRBD1,TGTGCCAGCAGCTTGAATACAGGGGTTCGAAATCAGCCCCAGCATTTT,CASSLNTGVRNQPQHF
TRBJ2-7,TRBV10-3,-,14,TRBD1,TGTGCCATCTCCGGACAGGGGGGCTCCTACGAGCAGTACTTC,CAISGQGGSYEQYF
TRBJ2-5,TRBV21-1,-,16,-,TGTGCCAGCAGCCCAAAGGGCCGCGCAACACACCAGACCCAGTACTTC,CASSPKGRATHQTQYF
TRBJ2-1,TRBV7-9,-,14,-,TGTGCCAGCAGCTCTGGGGTGGGAGAAATTGAGCAGTTCTTC,CASSSGVGEIEQFF
TRBJ1-1,TRBV7-3,-,13,-,TGTGCCAGCAGCCGCAGGGCAAACACTGAAGCTTTCTTT,CASSRRANTEAFF
TRBJ1-1,TRBV13,-,12,-,TGTGCCAGCAGCTTCTCGGTCACTGAAGCTTTCTTT,CASSFSVTEAFF
TRBJ1-6,TRBV19,-,13,-,TGTGCCAGTTGGGACACAGGGAATTCACCCCTCCACTTT,CASWDTGNSPLHF
TRBJ2-5,TRBV7-9,-,13,TRBD1,TGTGCCAGCAAGGGGACAGTAAAAGAGACCCAGTACTTC,CASKGTVKETQYF
TRBJ2-3,TRBV6-5,-,16,-,TGTGCCAGCAGTTACTCTGGCGGGGACCGCACAGATACGCAGTATTTT,CASSYSGGDRTDTQYF